Listed below are T cell receptor beta chains from one sample, sequenced in a study of monozygotic twins with inflammatory bowel disease. Each CDR3 protein gets one entry in TCRdb, which reprocessed the 5' RACE reads and gives no DNA. Its table records 300,000 to 350,000 distinct CDR3 sequences. The sequencing input was blood. These TCRs come from a human donor with ulcerative colitis or Crohn's disease, or a healthy co-twin of an affected twin (not recorded which). The CDR3 runs from the conserved cysteine through the conserved F or W.

v_gene: TRBV7-8
len: 15
j_gene: TRBJ2-3
CDR3aa: CASSQRRNPTDTQYF

v_gene: TRBV7-2
len: 12
j_gene: TRBJ1-2
CDR3aa: CASSPGLGGYTF

v_gene: TRBV7-3
len: 13
j_gene: TRBJ2-3
CDR3aa: CASSSTLGDTQYF

v_gene: TRBV2
len: 15
j_gene: TRBJ2-1
CDR3aa: CASMTRVDYYNEQFF

v_gene: TRBV12-3/TRBV12-4
len: 17
j_gene: TRBJ2-3
CDR3aa: CASSPRGGTVVTDTQYF

v_gene: TRBV5-1
len: 14
j_gene: TRBJ1-4
CDR3aa: CASSSGTGDEKLFF

v_gene: TRBV11-2
len: 17
j_gene: TRBJ2-4
CDR3aa: CASSDNKAPIAKNIQYF

v_gene: TRBV30
len: 16
j_gene: TRBJ2-7
CDR3aa: CAWRRRGTSGSYEQYF

v_gene: TRBV14
len: 15
j_gene: TRBJ2-1
CDR3aa: CASSQGGGAINEQFF

v_gene: TRBV20-1
len: 14
j_gene: TRBJ2-7
CDR3aa: CSTLFEGLSYEQYF

v_gene: TRBV12-3/TRBV12-4
len: 14
j_gene: TRBJ1-6
CDR3aa: CASSTDRVRSPLHF

v_gene: TRBV5-6
len: 13
j_gene: TRBJ1-6
CDR3aa: CASSGAAGSPLHF

v_gene: TRBV7-2
len: 12
j_gene: TRBJ2-7
CDR3aa: CASSGQGREQYF

v_gene: TRBV5-1
len: 15
j_gene: TRBJ2-3
CDR3aa: CASRSDGPSTDTQYF

v_gene: TRBV6-1
len: 14
j_gene: TRBJ2-1
CDR3aa: CASNRDRVSDEQFF

v_gene: TRBV12-3/TRBV12-4
len: 13
j_gene: TRBJ2-7
CDR3aa: CASSLTLNYEQYF

v_gene: TRBV7-2
len: 15
j_gene: TRBJ2-1
CDR3aa: CASSLGSRLTDEQFF

v_gene: TRBV28
len: 14
j_gene: TRBJ1-2
CDR3aa: CASSDQGARYGYTF

v_gene: TRBV7-9
len: 16
j_gene: TRBJ2-3
CDR3aa: CASSPPTSGGTDTQYF

v_gene: TRBV4-1
len: 16
j_gene: TRBJ2-7
CDR3aa: CASSQGGTGSPYEQYF

v_gene: TRBV5-8
len: 12
j_gene: TRBJ2-1
CDR3aa: CASRQWYNEQFF

v_gene: TRBV15
len: 17
j_gene: TRBJ2-4
CDR3aa: CATRPPLGGLAKNIQYF

v_gene: TRBV6-1
len: 11
j_gene: TRBJ2-1
CDR3aa: CASSENSPGFF

v_gene: TRBV21-1
len: 14
j_gene: TRBJ2-5
CDR3aa: CASSKLKGGETQYF

v_gene: TRBV5-1
len: 14
j_gene: TRBJ2-1
CDR3aa: CASGTGGKDNEQFF

v_gene: TRBV20-1
len: 15
j_gene: TRBJ2-4
CDR3aa: CSAKGTGGVKNMQYF

v_gene: TRBV9
len: 14
j_gene: TRBJ2-7
CDR3aa: CASSVTGQGNEQYF

v_gene: TRBV6-1
len: 16
j_gene: TRBJ2-3
CDR3aa: CASSRLRTGNPDTQYF

v_gene: TRBV12-3/TRBV12-4
len: 15
j_gene: TRBJ2-2
CDR3aa: CASQTGLKKTGELFF

v_gene: TRBV11-2
len: 16
j_gene: TRBJ1-3
CDR3aa: CASSYTGFSAGNTIYF

v_gene: TRBV3-1
len: 14
j_gene: TRBJ1-1
CDR3aa: CASSQSASNTEAFF

v_gene: TRBV7-9
len: 13
j_gene: TRBJ2-1
CDR3aa: CASSLGWGNEQFF

v_gene: TRBV7-8
len: 18
j_gene: TRBJ1-1
CDR3aa: CASTKDRTGVTMNTEAFF

v_gene: TRBV10-3
len: 14
j_gene: TRBJ1-6
CDR3aa: CAISETGGSSPLHF

v_gene: TRBV7-2
len: 14
j_gene: TRBJ1-2
CDR3aa: CASSLRRQGDGFTF

v_gene: TRBV28
len: 13
j_gene: TRBJ1-2
CDR3aa: CASRATGQGGYTF

v_gene: TRBV20-1
len: 12
j_gene: TRBJ2-7
CDR3aa: CSASGLDNEQYF

v_gene: TRBV10-3
len: 14
j_gene: TRBJ2-3
CDR3aa: CATSGQGGTDTQYF

v_gene: TRBV10-3
len: 18
j_gene: TRBJ2-1
CDR3aa: CAIRTGGGQTSSYNEQFF

v_gene: TRBV28
len: 15
j_gene: TRBJ2-1
CDR3aa: CASSLYTGVRNEQFF

v_gene: TRBV5-1
len: 16
j_gene: TRBJ1-1
CDR3aa: CASSTGQGAVGTEAFF

v_gene: TRBV28
len: 13
j_gene: TRBJ2-7
CDR3aa: CASSSDNLSEQYF

v_gene: TRBV20-1
len: 13
j_gene: TRBJ1-5
CDR3aa: CSARVRESQPQHF

v_gene: TRBV7-2
len: 16
j_gene: TRBJ2-7
CDR3aa: CASSLRFFRDSYEQYF

v_gene: TRBV19
len: 16
j_gene: TRBJ2-4
CDR3aa: CASHPSQGAPKNIQYF

v_gene: TRBV28
len: 14
j_gene: TRBJ2-1
CDR3aa: CASSPSLESDEQFF

v_gene: TRBV6-2/TRBV6-3
len: 13
j_gene: TRBJ2-7
CDR3aa: CASSLPGVYEQYF

v_gene: TRBV21-1
len: 13
j_gene: TRBJ2-3
CDR3aa: CAGSKSCGDTQYF

v_gene: TRBV27
len: 16
j_gene: TRBJ2-6
CDR3aa: CASRQSGASGANVLTF

v_gene: TRBV9
len: 16
j_gene: TRBJ1-2
CDR3aa: CASSDSIRDRDYGYTF

v_gene: TRBV4-1
len: 14
j_gene: TRBJ1-1
CDR3aa: CASSQDRSDGEAFF

v_gene: TRBV7-9
len: 13
j_gene: TRBJ2-1
CDR3aa: CASSSPRINEQFF

v_gene: TRBV19
len: 16
j_gene: TRBJ2-1
CDR3aa: CASSVAAGTSLNEQFF

v_gene: TRBV6-6
len: 14
j_gene: TRBJ2-7
CDR3aa: CASSYSRGALEQYF

v_gene: TRBV28
len: 14
j_gene: TRBJ2-7
CDR3aa: CASIIYRGSYEQYF

v_gene: TRBV5-1
len: 15
j_gene: TRBJ2-2
CDR3aa: CASSLRGGNTGELFF

v_gene: TRBV5-1
len: 15
j_gene: TRBJ2-5
CDR3aa: CASSVGNAGGETQYF